This T cell receptor beta chain was sequenced in a study of T cell responses to AZD1222 COVID-19 vaccine. Study results and limitations: A mostly white British donor set with more females was recruited, and clonal diversity was possibly underestimated.

Profiled with immunoSEQ multiplex PCR; TCRdb holds only in-frame clones, not every one. The sample carries about 87,000 clones, around 90% recorded once. Trimming cost V 4 bases and J 4 bases, with 13 bases left between them. The germline gives CDR1 LGHDT, CDR2 YNNKEL (reference sequence). The CDR3 spans 14 residues. In regard to this clone: Antigen unknown.

V usage is TRBV3-1 (or the pseudogene TRBV3-2) and J usage is TRBJ1-2, with D possibly matching TRBD1 (6 bases). This clonotype was sampled from an adult in good health. This specimen consisted of peripheral blood, obtained on day 0 of AZD1222 vaccination. The CDR3 region is CASSRGGEGYGYTF. The CDR3 bases are TGTGCCAGCAGCCGAGGGGGGGAAGGCTATGGCTACACCTTC.